What follows describes a single TCR beta chain. Its matching antigen is unknown. This entry is derived from a study of shared clonotypes between healthy human individuals. Overall study results and limits: A reduction in generation probabilities was seen for non-shared clonotypes relative to those shared by all four donors.

Profiled with immunoSEQ multiplex PCR; TCRdb holds only in-frame clones, not every one. The data hold 650,000 to 700,000 clones, with about 92% observed a single time. The sequenced sample was memory CD8+ T cells from PBMCs. Specified subset: CD45RO+ cells pooled with CCR7-negative TemRA cells. The receptor was isolated from a man younger than 35 in good health. Some clones in this sample may be carry-over from other donors' samples.

The DNA of the CDR3 is TGTGCCAGCAGTGAAAGCCCAACATTCCCCTACGAGCAGTACTTC. This codes for CASSESPTFPYEQYF. The chain joins TRBV6-1 to TRBJ2-7; no clear D. From germline, CDR1 is MNHNS and CDR2 SASEGT. V was clipped by 2 bases and J by 2 bases, with 13 bases between them. The CDR3 sequence is 15 residues long.